This TCR beta chain was identified in a study of blood T cell repertoires in COVID-19. The method was immunoSEQ multiplex PCR; TCRdb's version includes in-frame clones alone and lacks a portion of them. The repertoire holds fewer than 300,000 clones, less than 85% seen once, with about 2.7% in the top ten. This clone was recorded only once. Trimming took 5 bases from V and 4 from J; bases not matched to a gene: 10. Germline loops: CDR1 SGHTA, CDR2 FQGNSA. The CDR3 sequence is 15 residues long. This TCR came from a woman between 50 and 59 years old who had recovered from COVID-19. The sample taken for sequencing was PBMCs or T cells enriched from blood (not recorded which). The chain recombines TRBV7-2 with TRBJ2-7; TRBD2 matches 8 bases. The CDR3 here is CASSAGSGLGYEQYF. The CDR3 bases are TGTGCCAGCAGCGCAGGGTCGGGACTAGGTTACGAGCAGTACTTC.